The 20 T cell receptor beta chains below were found in one sample sequenced in a study of response to subunit inactivated influenza vaccine. From the RT-PCR reads, TCRdb called clonotypes with MiXCR, one entry per CDR3 protein. The data show hundreds of thousands of distinct CDR3 sequences, around 15% seen once. The source material was PBMCs from blood, sampled roughly 2 weeks before vaccination. The source of these receptors is a man in his fifties who received an inactivated influenza vaccine.

This clonotype has just a few counts. The genes are TRBV6-1 and TRBJ1-1, with D maybe TRBD1 (5 bases). Trimming took 6 bases from V and 4 from J, leaving 9 bases between them. CDR1 is MNHNS, CDR2 SASEGT, per germline. The CDR3 runs to 12 residues. The CDR3 nucleotides are TGTGCCAGCAGGGCAGGGTCCACTGAAGCTTTCTTT. It is translated as CASRAGSTEAFF.

This rearrangement joins TRBV11-2 to TRBJ2-3; D remains unclear. Trimming pared 1 base from V and 0 bases from J, leaving 8 bases between. CDR3 size: 15 residues. CDR1 SGHAT and CDR2 FQNNGV come from the germline V gene. The CDR3 DNA reads TGTGCCAGCAGCTTAGGACCCCTTAGCACAGATACGCAGTATTTT. Translated: CASSLGPLSTDTQYF.

The chain recombines TRBV23-1 with TRBJ2-7, with D uncertain. TRBV23-1 is sorted into the ORF group, with uncertain function. The CDR3 runs 14 residues. V lost 4 bases to trimming and J lost 3 bases, with 13 bases between them. This chain's CDR3 is CASSRETRNYEQYF. The CDR3 DNA reads as TGCGCCAGCAGTCGAGAGACAAGAAACTACGAGCAGTACTTC.

The chain uses TRBV5-1 and TRBJ2-7; 12 bases line up with TRBD2. With 4 bases clipped from V and 6 bases from J, the junction kept 8 bases outside the gene matches. Germline CDR1 reads SGHRS; CDR2 reads YFSETQ. This CDR3 is 15 amino acids long. In DNA form, the CDR3 reads TGCGCCAGCAGCGGTACTAGCGGGAGGATCGGCGAGCAGTACTTC. This sequence encodes CASSGTSGRIGEQYF.

This clonotype showed up just a few times. The genes are TRBV20-1 and TRBJ1-6; possibly TRBD1 for D (5 bases). The CDR3 runs to 12 residues. The V and J ends lost 2 bases and 9 bases respectively, with 8 bases between them. CDR1 is DFQATT and CDR2 is SNEGSKA in the germline V gene (reference sequence). CDR3 sequence (DNA): TGCAGTGCTAGAAAAGGGGTTTCACCCCTCCACTTT. Translated, it gives CSARKGVSPLHF.

The V call is TRBV2, the J call TRBJ2-2, with 7 bases lining up with TRBD1. Per the germline V gene, CDR1 is SNHLY and CDR2 is FYNNEI. The CDR3 contains 17 residues. The ends lost 3 bases at V and 1 base at J; junction bases unmatched: 8. The CDR3 DNA follows: TGTGCCAGCAGTGATACAAGGGGGCAAATGAACACCGGGGAGCTGTTTTTT. Its translation is CASSDTRGQMNTGELFF.

The chain has TRBV11-2 and TRBJ2-7, with 7 bases fitting TRBD1. The germline CDR1 and CDR2 sequences are SGHAT and FQNNGV. This CDR3 is built from 15 residues. V lost 5 bases, J lost 3 bases, and 10 bases stayed unmatched. CDR3 sequence reads: CASSTDRAALYEQYF. CDR3 nucleotides: TGTGCCAGCAGCACTGACAGGGCGGCCCTCTACGAGCAGTACTTC.

V gene TRBV28 combines with J gene TRBJ2-5, with D uncertain. The V and J ends lost 6 bases and 5 bases respectively, with 13 bases between them. CDR1 MDHEN and CDR2 SYDVKM come from the germline V gene. The CDR3 totals 13 residues. CDR3 bases: TGTGCCAGCAGCCAGACTCGACGGGAGACCCAGTACTTC. Its protein product is CASSQTRRETQYF.

This chain joins TRBV6-1 and TRBJ2-1, with 7 bases lining up with TRBD2. Germline CDR1 reads MNHNS; CDR2 reads SASEGT. The CDR3 has 14 residues. V lost 6 bases to trimming and J lost 9 bases; unmatched junction nucleotides: 11. This chain's CDR3 is CASSGLEGMVEQFF. CDR3 in DNA: TGTGCCAGCAGCGGACTAGAGGGTATGGTTGAGCAGTTCTTC.

This clonotype has just a few counts. The V call is TRBV5-1, the J call TRBJ2-2, with TRBD2 matching 7 bases. Trimming cost V 6 bases and J 3 bases; bases outside gene matches: 14. The CDR3 contains 17 residues. CDR1 and CDR2 (germline): SGHRS, YFSETQ. The CDR3 coding sequence is TGCGCCAGCAACCCATCCGCGGCTAGCGGCTACACCGGGGAGCTGTTTTTT. It yields the protein CASNPSAASGYTGELFF.

The chain combines TRBV10-3 with TRBJ2-3; 9 bases are a match to TRBD2. This CDR3 region has 14 residues. Germline CDR1 is ENHRY and CDR2 is SYGVKD. Germline trimming cut 3 bases from V and 7 bases from J; bases unmatched to any gene: 5. CDR3 bases: TGTGCCATCAGTGACCGACTAGCGGAGTATACGCAGTATTTT. Translation gives CAISDRLAEYTQYF.

This clonotype has ten or more counts. The V gene is TRBV7-2, the J gene TRBJ2-7; D uncertain. V was shortened by 1 base and J by 7 bases, with 11 bases between the two germline ends. Germline values: CDR1 SGHTA, CDR2 FQGNSA. The CDR3 length is 13 residues. As DNA, the CDR3 is TGTGCCAGCAGCTTAGGTCTCTCCTGGGAGCAGTACTTC. Its protein product is CASSLGLSWEQYF.

In its sample, this clonotype was seen a few times. The V and J genes are TRBV28 and TRBJ1-2; D is uncertain. Trimming took 6 bases from V and 0 from J, leaving 14 bases between them. The CDR3 has 15 amino acids. Germline loops: CDR1 MDHEN, CDR2 SYDVKM. The CDR3 here is CASSPRTGANYGYTF. CDR3 coding DNA: TGTGCCAGCAGCCCTAGGACCGGAGCTAACTATGGCTACACCTTC.

The CDR3 coding sequence is TGTGCCAGCAGCCCCGACAGGGGAATAGGTTCCTACGAGCAGTACTTC. It translates to CASSPDRGIGSYEQYF. The gene calls are TRBV7-2 and TRBJ2-7, with 8 nucleotides matching TRBD1. After removal of 5 bases from V and 1 base from J, the junction contained 10 bases not matched to a gene. The CDR3 sequence is 16 residues long. Germline V gene sequence: CDR1 SGHTA, CDR2 FQGNSA.

The J gene is TRBJ2-5, the V gene TRBV2; D not resolved. Per the germline V gene, CDR1 is SNHLY and CDR2 is FYNNEI. V was shortened by 3 bases and J by 2 bases, with 16 bases between the two germline ends. CDR3 size: 16 residues. DNA of the CDR3: TGTGCCAGCAGTGAGGGCATCATCCCCACACAAGAGACCCAGTACTTC. Translating gives CASSEGIIPTQETQYF.

The chain carries TRBV2 and TRBJ1-2; perhaps TRBD1 as D (6 bases). This CDR3 comprises 13 residues. Germline CDR1 reads SNHLY; CDR2 reads FYNNEI. The ends were cut back, 7 bases at V and 8 bases at J, with 17 bases in the middle. The CDR3 nucleotides are TGTGCCAGCATCGGAGACAGGCGCTCCGGCTACACCTTC. Protein: CASIGDRRSGYTF.

In this sample, this clonotype turned up many times. The rearrangement joins TRBV28 to TRBJ1-5; D may be TRBD1 (5 bases). In germline, CDR1 is MDHEN, CDR2 SYDVKM. Trimming stripped 4 bases from V and 0 bases from J, with 7 bases between. CDR3 length: 14 residues. The CDR3, as DNA: TGTGCCAGCAGTTCCAGGGCTAGCAATCAGCCCCAGCATTTT. It specifies CASSSRASNQPQHF.

In its sample, this clonotype was seen a few times. The genes are TRBV29-1 and TRBJ2-3; D perhaps matches TRBD2 (6 bases). Looked up from germline, CDR1 is SQVTM and CDR2 is ANQGSEA. The CDR3 loop spans 14 amino acids. V lost 6 bases, J lost 1 base, and 14 bases lay in between. The CDR3 nucleotides are TGCAGCGTGGCCGGGAGAGGTCGCACAGATACGCAGTATTTT. Translated, it gives CSVAGRGRTDTQYF.

This clonotype was picked up a small number of times. This sequence joins TRBV20-1 and TRBJ1-2; D not certain. The CDR3 is 13 residues long. V dropped 2 bases and J dropped 5 bases, with 12 bases sitting between them. From germline, CDR1 is DFQATT and CDR2 SNEGSKA (reference sequence). The CDR3 nucleotides read TGCAGTGCTAGAACCGGACCGCTATATGGCTACACCTTC. As protein: CSARTGPLYGYTF.

V and J are TRBV6-2 or TRBV6-3 and TRBJ1-2; D is unresolved. V lost 5 bases and J 4 bases, leaving 11 bases between the germline ends. The germline CDR1 and CDR2 sequences are MNHEY and SVGEGT. This CDR3 has 13 amino acids. CDR3 amino acids: CASSTPTSYGYTF. CDR3 DNA sequence: TGTGCCAGCAGTACTCCGACAAGCTATGGCTACACCTTC.